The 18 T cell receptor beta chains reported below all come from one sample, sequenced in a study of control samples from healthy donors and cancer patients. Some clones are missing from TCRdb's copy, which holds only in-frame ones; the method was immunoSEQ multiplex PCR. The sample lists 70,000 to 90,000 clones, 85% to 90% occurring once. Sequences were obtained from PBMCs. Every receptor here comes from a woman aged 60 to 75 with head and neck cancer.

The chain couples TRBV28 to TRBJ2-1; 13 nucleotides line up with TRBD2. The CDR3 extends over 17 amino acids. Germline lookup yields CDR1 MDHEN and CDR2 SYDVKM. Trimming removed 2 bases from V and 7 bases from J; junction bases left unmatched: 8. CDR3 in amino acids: CASSLDRTSGRDNEQFF. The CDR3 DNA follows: TGTGCCAGCAGTTTAGACCGGACTAGCGGGAGAGATAATGAGCAGTTCTTC.

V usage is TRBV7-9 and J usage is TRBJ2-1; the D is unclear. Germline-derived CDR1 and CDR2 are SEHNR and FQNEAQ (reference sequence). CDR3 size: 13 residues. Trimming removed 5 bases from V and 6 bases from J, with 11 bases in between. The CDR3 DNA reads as TGTGCCAGCAGCCCGTTAGGAGCCAATGAGCAGTTCTTC. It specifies CASSPLGANEQFF.

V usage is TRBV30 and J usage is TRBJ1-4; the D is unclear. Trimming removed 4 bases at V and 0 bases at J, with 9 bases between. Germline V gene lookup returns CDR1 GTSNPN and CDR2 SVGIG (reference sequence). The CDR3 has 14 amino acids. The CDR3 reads CAWTLGATNEKLFF. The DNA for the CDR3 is TGTGCCTGGACTTTGGGTGCAACTAATGAAAAACTGTTTTTT.

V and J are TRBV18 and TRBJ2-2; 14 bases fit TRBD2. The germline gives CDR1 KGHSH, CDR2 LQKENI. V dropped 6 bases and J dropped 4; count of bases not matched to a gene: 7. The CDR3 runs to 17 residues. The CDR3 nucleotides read TGTGCCAGCTCTCGACTAGCGGGAGGGCCAGTCACCGGGGAGCTGTTTTTT. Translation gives CASSRLAGGPVTGELFF.

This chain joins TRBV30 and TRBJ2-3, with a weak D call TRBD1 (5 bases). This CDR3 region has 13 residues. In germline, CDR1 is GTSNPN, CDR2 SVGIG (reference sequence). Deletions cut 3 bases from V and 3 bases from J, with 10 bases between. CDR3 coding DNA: TGTGCCTGGAGAGGGGTTTCAACAGATACGCAGTATTTT. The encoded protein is CAWRGVSTDTQYF.

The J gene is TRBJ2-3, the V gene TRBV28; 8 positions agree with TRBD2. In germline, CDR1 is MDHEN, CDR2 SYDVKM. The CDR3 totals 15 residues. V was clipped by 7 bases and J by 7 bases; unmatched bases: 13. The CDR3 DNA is TGTGCCAGCACCCTGAGGGAAGCGGGAGTGTATACGCAGTATTTT. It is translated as CASTLREAGVYTQYF.

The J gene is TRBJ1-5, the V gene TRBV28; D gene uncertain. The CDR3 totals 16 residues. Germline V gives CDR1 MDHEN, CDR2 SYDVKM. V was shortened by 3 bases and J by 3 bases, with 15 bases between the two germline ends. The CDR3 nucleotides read TGTGCCAGCAGTTTTGACGGTAGGGCCCCCAATCAGCCCCAGCATTTT. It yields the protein CASSFDGRAPNQPQHF.

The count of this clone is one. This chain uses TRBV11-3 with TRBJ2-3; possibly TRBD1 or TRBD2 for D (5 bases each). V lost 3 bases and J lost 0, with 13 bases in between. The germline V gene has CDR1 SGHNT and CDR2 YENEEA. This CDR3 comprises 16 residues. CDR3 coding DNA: TGTGCCAGCAGCTTCGGGGACGTCTCTAGCACAGATACGCAGTATTTT. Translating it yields CASSFGDVSSTDTQYF.

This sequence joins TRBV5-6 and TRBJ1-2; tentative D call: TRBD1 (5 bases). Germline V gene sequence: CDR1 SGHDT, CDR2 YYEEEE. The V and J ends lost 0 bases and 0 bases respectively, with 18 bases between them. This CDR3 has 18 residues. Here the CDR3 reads CASSLALRGAGSNYGYTF. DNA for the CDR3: TGTGCCAGCAGCTTGGCCCTAAGGGGTGCAGGGTCTAACTATGGCTACACCTTC.

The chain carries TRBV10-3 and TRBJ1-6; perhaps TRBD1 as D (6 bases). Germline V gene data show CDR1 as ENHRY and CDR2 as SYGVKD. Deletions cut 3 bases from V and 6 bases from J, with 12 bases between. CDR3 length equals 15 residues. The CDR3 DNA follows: TGTGCCATCAGTGAATCAGGGGTGGGTAATTCACCCCTCCACTTT. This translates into CAISESGVGNSPLHF.

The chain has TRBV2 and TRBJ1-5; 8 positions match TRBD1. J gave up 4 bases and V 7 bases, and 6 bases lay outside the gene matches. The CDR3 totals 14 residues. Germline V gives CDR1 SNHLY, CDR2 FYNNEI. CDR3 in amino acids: CASNQGAGNQPQHF. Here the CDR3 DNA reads TGTGCCAGCAACCAGGGGGCAGGTAATCAGCCCCAGCATTTT.

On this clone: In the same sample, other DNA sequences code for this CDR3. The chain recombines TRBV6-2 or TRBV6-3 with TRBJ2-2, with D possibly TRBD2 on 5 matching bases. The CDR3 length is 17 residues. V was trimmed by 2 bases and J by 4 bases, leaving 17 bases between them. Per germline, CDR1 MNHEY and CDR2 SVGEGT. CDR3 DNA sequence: TGTGCCAGCAGTTACGTCCGGGCCCCTAGCAGCACCGGGGAGCTGTTTTTT. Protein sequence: CASSYVRAPSSTGELFF.

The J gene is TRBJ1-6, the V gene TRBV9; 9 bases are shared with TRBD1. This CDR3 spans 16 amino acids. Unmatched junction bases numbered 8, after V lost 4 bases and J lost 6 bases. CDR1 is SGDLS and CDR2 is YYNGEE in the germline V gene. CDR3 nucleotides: TGTGCCAGCAGCCGAGCCGGGACAGGGTTTAATTCACCCCTCCACTTT. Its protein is CASSRAGTGFNSPLHF.

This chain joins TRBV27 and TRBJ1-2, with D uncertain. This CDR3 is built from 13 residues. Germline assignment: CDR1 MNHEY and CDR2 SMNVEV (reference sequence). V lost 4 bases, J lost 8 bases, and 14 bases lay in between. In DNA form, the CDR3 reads TGTGCCAGCAGTTCCCCCGGCATAGGGGGCTACACCTTC. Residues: CASSSPGIGGYTF.

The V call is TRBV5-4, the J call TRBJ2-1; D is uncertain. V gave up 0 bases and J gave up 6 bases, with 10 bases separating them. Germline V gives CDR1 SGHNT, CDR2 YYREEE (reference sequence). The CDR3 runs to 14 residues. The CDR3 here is CASSLEGYPNEQFF. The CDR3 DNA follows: TGTGCCAGCAGCTTGGAGGGTTACCCCAATGAGCAGTTCTTC.

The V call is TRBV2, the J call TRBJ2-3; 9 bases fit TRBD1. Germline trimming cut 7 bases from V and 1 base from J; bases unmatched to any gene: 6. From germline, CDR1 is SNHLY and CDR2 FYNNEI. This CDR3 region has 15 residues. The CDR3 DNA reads TGTGCCAGCACCGAACAGGGGGCAGGCACAGATACGCAGTATTTT. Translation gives CASTEQGAGTDTQYF.

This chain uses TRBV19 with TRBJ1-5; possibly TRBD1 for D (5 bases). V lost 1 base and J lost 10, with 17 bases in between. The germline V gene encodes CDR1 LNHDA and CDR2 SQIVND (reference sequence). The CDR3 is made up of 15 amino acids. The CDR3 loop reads CASSIGKQGTSPQHF. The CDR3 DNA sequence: TGTGCCAGTAGTATAGGTAAACAAGGGACGAGTCCCCAGCATTTT.

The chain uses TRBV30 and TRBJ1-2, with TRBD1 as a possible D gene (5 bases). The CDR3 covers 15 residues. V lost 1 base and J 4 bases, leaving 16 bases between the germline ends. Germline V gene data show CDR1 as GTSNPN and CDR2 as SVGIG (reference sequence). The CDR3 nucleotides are TGTGCCTGGAGTGGATGGAGGGGTGCTGGCTATGGCTACACCTTC. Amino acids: CAWSGWRGAGYGYTF.